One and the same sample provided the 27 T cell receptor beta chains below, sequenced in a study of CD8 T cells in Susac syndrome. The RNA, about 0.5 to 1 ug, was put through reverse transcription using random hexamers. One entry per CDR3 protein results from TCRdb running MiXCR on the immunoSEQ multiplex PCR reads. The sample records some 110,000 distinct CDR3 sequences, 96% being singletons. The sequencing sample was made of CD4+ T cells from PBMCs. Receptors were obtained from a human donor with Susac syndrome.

This chain's CDR3 is CASSHREGALGVAYEQYF. DNA of the CDR3: TGCGCCAGCAGCCATCGGGAAGGGGCGCTGGGGGTGGCCTACGAGCAGTACTTC. The rearrangement links TRBV4-1 to TRBJ2-7; the D gene could be TRBD1 or TRBD2 (5 bases each). V was trimmed by 3 bases and J by 2 bases, leaving 23 bases between them. CDR3 size: 18 residues. Germline V gene data show CDR1 as MGHRA and CDR2 as YSYEKL.

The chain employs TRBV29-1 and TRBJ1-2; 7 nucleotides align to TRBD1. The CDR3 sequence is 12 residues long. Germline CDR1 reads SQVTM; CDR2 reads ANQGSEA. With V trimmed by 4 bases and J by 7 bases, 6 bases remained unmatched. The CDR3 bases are TGCAGCGTTGGAGACAGGGAGCGTGGCTACACCTTC. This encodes CSVGDRERGYTF.

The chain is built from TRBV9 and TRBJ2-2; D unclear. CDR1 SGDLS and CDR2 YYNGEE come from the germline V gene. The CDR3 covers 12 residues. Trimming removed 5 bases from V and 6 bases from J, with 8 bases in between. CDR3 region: CASSRRSGELFF. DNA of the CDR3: TGTGCCAGCAGTCGTAGATCCGGGGAGCTGTTTTTT.

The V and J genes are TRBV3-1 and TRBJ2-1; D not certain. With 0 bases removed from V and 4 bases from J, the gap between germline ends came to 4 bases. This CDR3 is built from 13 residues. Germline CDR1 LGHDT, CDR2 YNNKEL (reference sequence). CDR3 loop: CASSQEVYNEQFF. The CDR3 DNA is TGTGCCAGCAGCCAAGAAGTATACAATGAGCAGTTCTTC.

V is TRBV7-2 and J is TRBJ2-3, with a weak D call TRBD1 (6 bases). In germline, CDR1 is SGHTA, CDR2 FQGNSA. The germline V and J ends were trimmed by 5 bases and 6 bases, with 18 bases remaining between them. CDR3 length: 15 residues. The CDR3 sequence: CASSGRTDPVDTQYF. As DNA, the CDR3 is TGTGCCAGCAGCGGGCGGACAGACCCCGTGGATACGCAGTATTTT.

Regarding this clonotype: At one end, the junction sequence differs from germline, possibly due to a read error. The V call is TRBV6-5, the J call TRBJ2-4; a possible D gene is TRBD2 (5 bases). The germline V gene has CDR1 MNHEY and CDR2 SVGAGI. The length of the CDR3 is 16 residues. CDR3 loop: CASSDSGKSPKNIQYF. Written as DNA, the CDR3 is TGTGCCAGCAGTGACTCGGGGAAGTCCCCCAAAAACATTCAGTACTTC.

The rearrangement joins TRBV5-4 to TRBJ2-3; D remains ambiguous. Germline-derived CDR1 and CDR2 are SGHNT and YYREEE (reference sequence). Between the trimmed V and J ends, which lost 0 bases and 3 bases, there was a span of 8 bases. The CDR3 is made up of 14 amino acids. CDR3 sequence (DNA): TGTGCCAGCAGCTTGGAGGCGGTAACAGATACGCAGTATTTT. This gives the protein CASSLEAVTDTQYF.

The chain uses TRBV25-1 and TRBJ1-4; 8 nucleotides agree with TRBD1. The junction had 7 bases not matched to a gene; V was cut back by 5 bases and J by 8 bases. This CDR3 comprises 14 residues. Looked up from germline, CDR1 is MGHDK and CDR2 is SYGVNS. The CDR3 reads CASSTTGGREKLFF. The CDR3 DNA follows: TGTGCCAGCAGTACCACAGGGGGACGAGAAAAACTGTTTTTT.

The CDR3 DNA reads as TGCAGTGCTACCAAGCGGGAGGGTTACAATGAGCAGTTCTTC. It specifies CSATKREGYNEQFF. The chain combines TRBV20-1 with TRBJ2-1; 10 bases agree with TRBD2. CDR3 size: 14 residues. The V segment lost 4 bases and the J segment 4 bases; nucleotides outside the gene matches: 4. The V gene's germline CDR1 is DFQATT and CDR2 SNEGSKA (reference sequence).

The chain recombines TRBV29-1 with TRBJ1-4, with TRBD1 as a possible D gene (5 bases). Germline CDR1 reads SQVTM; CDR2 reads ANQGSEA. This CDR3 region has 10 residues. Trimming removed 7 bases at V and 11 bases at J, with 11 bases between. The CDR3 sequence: CSGWDGKLFF. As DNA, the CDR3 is TGCAGCGGCTGGGACGGCAAACTGTTTTTT.

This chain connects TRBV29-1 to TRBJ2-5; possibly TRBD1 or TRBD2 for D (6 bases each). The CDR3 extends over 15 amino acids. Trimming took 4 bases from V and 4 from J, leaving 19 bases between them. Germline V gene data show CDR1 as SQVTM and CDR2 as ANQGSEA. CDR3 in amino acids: CSVARGDTRGETQYF. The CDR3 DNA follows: TGCAGCGTTGCGCGGGGCGATACCAGGGGAGAGACCCAGTACTTC.

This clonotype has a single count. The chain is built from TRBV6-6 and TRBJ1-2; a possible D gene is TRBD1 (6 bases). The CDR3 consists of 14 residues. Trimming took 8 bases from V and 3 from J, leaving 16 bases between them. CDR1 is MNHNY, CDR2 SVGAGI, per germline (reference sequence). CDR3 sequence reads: CASHGGGDYYGYTF. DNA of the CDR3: TGTGCCAGCCATGGGGGGGGCGACTACTATGGCTACACCTTC.

CDR3 residues: CASSNTNTEAFF. The CDR3 region has the DNA TGTGCCAGCAGCAACACGAACACTGAAGCTTTCTTT. This chain connects TRBV7-9 to TRBJ1-1, with D unresolved. The CDR3 loop spans 12 amino acids. V dropped 5 bases and J dropped 1 base, with 5 bases sitting between them. CDR1 and CDR2 from the germline V gene are SEHNR and FQNEAQ (reference sequence).

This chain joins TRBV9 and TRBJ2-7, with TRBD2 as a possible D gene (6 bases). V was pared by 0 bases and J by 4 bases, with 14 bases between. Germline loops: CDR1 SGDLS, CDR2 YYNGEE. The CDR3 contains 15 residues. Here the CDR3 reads CASSVGSGGTYEQYF. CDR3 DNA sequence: TGTGCCAGCAGCGTAGGGTCAGGAGGGACGTACGAGCAGTACTTC.

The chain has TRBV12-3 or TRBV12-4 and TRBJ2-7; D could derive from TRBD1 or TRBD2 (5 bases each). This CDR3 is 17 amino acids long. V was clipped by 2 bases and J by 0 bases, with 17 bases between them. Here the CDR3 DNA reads TGTGCCAGCAGTTTATCCCGGCCGGGACCGTCCTCCTACGAGCAGTACTTC. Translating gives CASSLSRPGPSSYEQYF.

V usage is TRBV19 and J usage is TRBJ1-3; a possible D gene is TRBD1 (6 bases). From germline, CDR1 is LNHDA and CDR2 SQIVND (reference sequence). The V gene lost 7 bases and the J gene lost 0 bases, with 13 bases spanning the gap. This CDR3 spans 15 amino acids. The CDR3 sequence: CASTTGGSSGNTIYF. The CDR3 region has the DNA TGTGCCAGTACCACCGGGGGCAGCTCTGGAAACACCATATATTTT. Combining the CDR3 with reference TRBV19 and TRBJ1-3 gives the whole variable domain DGGITQSPKYLFRKEGQNVTLSCEQNLNHDAMYWYRQDPGQGLRLIYYSQIVNDFQKGDIAEGYSVSREKKESFPLTVTSAQKNPTAFYLCASTTGGSSGNTIYFGEGSWLTVV.

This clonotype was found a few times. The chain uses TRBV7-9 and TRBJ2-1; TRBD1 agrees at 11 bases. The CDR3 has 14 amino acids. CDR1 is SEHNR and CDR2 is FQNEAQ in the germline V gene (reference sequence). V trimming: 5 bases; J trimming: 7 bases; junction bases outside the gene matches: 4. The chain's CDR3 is CASSLDRGLNEQFF. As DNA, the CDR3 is TGTGCCAGCAGCCTGGACAGGGGGCTGAATGAGCAGTTCTTC.

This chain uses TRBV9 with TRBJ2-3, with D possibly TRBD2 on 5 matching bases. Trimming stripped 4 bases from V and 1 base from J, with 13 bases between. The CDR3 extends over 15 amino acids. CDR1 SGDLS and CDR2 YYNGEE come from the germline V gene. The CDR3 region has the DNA TGTGCCAGCAGCCCAAGCGGAACACGCACAGATACGCAGTATTTT. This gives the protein CASSPSGTRTDTQYF.

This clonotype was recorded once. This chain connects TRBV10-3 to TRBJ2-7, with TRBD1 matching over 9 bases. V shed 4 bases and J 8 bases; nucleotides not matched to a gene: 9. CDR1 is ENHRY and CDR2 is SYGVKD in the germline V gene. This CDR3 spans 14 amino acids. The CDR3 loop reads CAISGPGTGNKQYF. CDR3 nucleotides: TGTGCCATCAGTGGTCCCGGGACAGGGAACAAGCAGTACTTC.

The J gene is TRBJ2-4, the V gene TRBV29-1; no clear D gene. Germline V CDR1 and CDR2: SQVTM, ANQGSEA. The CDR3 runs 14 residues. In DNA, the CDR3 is TGCAGTGTCATTTGGGCCCTAGCCAAAAACATTCAGTACTTC. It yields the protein CSVIWALAKNIQYF.

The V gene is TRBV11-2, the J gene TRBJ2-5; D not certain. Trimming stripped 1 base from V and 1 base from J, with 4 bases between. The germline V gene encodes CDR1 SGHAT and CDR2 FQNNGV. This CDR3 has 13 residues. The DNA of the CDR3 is TGTGCCAGCAGCTTAGTCTCCCAAGAGACCCAGTACTTC. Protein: CASSLVSQETQYF.

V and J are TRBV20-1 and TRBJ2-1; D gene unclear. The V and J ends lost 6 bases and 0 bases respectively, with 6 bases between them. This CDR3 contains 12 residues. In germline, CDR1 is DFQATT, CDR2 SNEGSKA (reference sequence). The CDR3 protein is CSAQSSYNEQFF. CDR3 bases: TGCAGTGCCCAGAGCTCCTACAATGAGCAGTTCTTC.

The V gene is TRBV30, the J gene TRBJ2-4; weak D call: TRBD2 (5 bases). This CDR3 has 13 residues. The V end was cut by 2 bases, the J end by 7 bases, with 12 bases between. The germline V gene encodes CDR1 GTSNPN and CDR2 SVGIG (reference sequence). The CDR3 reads CAWSRGWENIQYF. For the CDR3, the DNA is TGTGCCTGGAGTCGGGGATGGGAGAACATTCAGTACTTC.

The CDR3 region is CAGGRSLQETQYF. The DNA for the CDR3 is TGTGCCGGAGGTCGATCTCTCCAAGAGACCCAGTACTTC. The chain has TRBV28 and TRBJ2-5; a weak D match, TRBD2 (5 bases). Trimming removed 11 bases from V and 1 base from J, with 14 bases in between. Germline values: CDR1 MDHEN, CDR2 SYDVKM. This CDR3 region has 13 residues.

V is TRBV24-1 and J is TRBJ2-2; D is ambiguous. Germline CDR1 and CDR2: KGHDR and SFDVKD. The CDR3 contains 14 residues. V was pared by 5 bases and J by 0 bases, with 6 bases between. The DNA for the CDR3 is TGTGCCACCAGTGGGCCGGCGAACACCGGGGAGCTGTTTTTT. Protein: CATSGPANTGELFF.

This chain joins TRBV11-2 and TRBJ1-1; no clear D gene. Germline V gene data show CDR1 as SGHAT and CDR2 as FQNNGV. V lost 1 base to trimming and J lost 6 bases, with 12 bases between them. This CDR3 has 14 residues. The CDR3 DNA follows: TGTGCCAGCAGCTTAGTGGCGGCAGTTGCTGAAGCTTTCTTT. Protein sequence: CASSLVAAVAEAFF.

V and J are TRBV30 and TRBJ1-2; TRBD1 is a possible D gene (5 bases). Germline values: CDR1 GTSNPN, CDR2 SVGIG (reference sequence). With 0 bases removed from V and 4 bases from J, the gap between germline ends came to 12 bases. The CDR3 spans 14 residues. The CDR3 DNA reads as TGTGCCTGGAGTGTACGGGGACGGTCCTATGGCTACACCTTC. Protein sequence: CAWSVRGRSYGYTF.